This entry lists 2 T cell receptor beta chains sequenced from one sample in a study of spatial heterogeneity in lung cancer. A single record per CDR3 protein comes from TCRdb applying MiXCR to the 5' RACE reads. The sample carries nearly 95,000 distinct CDR3 sequences, approximately 19% recorded once. Time point indicated: blood at routine non-recurrence follow-up after resection. The starting material was PBMCs, obtained at follow-up. The receptors here all came from a male donor with early-stage non-small cell lung cancer.

There are a few counts of this clonotype. CDR3 DNA: TGCAGCGTTGAGGGCTCAGGGACCACAGATACGCAGTATTTT. It translates to CSVEGSGTTDTQYF. The V and J genes are TRBV29-1 and TRBJ2-3; D tentatively reads TRBD1 or TRBD2 (5 bases each). CDR1 and CDR2 from the germline V gene are SQVTM and ANQGSEA. The CDR3 spans 14 residues. V was cut by 3 bases and J by 2 bases, with 12 bases left in between.

The J gene is TRBJ1-6, the V gene TRBV18; TRBD1 is a possible D gene (6 bases). Germline V lookup: CDR1 KGHSH, CDR2 LQKENI. Between the trimmed V and J ends, which lost 6 bases and 8 bases, there was a span of 23 bases. This CDR3 contains 17 residues. As DNA, the CDR3 is TGTGCCAGCTCCGGTCTACCTCTACAAGGGGGAGATTCACCCCTCCACTTT. Its translation: CASSGLPLQGGDSPLHF.